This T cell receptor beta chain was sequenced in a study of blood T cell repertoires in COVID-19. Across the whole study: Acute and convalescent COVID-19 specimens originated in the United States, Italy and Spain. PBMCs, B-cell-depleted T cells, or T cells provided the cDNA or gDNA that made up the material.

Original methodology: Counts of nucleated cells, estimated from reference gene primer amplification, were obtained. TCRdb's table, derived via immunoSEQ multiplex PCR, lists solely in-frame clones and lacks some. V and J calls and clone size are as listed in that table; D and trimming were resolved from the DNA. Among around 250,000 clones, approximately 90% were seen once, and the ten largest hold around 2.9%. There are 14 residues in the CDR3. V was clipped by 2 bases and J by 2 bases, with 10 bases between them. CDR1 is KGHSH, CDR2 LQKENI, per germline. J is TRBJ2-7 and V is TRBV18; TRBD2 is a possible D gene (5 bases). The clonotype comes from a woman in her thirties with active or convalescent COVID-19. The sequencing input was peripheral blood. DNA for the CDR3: TGTGCCAGCTCACCAGGACTCCTTACCTACGAGCAGTACTTC. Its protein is CASSPGLLTYEQYF.